These T cell receptor beta chains were read from a single sample in a study of CXCR3-negative and CXCR3-positive naive CD8 T cells. After re-calling the 5' RACE reads, TCRdb lists one entry per CDR3 protein, DNA absent. The sample includes 95,000 to 100,000 distinct CDR3 sequences. The sequencing sample was made of naive CXCR3+ CD8+ T cells from blood. The source of these receptors is a human donor in good health. Some clones in this sample may be carry-over from other donors' samples. Both conserved end residues are part of each CDR3. Each record gives: J gene, V gene, CDR3 protein.

TRBJ2-6,TRBV7-2,CASSTSDGANVLTF
TRBJ2-1,TRBV19,CASSIASGGFNEQFF
TRBJ2-1,TRBV19,CATRVGYEQFF
TRBJ2-1,TRBV29-1,CSVEDSRVTLFF
TRBJ2-1,TRBV5-4,CASSPEAGEQFF
TRBJ2-1,TRBV7-3,CASSPQRGYEQFF
TRBJ1-5,TRBV6-6,CASSYEVGAYSNQPQHF
TRBJ1-2,TRBV7-9,CASSPSTGVNYGYTF
TRBJ2-5,TRBV7-3,CASSFWGQGIWETQYF
TRBJ2-1,TRBV6-2/TRBV6-3,CASKVQGSYNEQFF
TRBJ2-5,TRBV7-2,CASSLDVRAETQYF
TRBJ2-1,TRBV20-1,CSARDPKASGGAWYNEQFF
TRBJ2-5,TRBV27,CAVTKGETQYF
TRBJ2-6,TRBV23-1,CANQGGTRANVLTF
TRBJ2-1,TRBV20-1,CSALDRGREQFF
TRBJ2-7,TRBV29-1,CSAGIGASYEQYF
TRBJ1-1,TRBV29-1,CSVEGTGGTEAFF
TRBJ2-5,TRBV9,CASSDLGSDAQETQYF
TRBJ2-6,TRBV7-9,CASSLAWGSGANVLTF
TRBJ2-1,TRBV3-1,CASSQAYNEQFF
TRBJ2-7,TRBV30,CAWSVVGISYEQYF
TRBJ2-3,TRBV6-4,CASRDGLTDTQYF
TRBJ1-5,TRBV4-2,CASSQDRAGSNQPQHF
TRBJ2-5,TRBV7-9,CASSRTWGETQYF
TRBJ2-7,TRBV19,CASSLTSGERQYF
TRBJ1-6,TRBV30,CAWNRDRGPLHF
TRBJ2-7,TRBV27,CASRHSYEQYF
TRBJ2-7,TRBV29-1,CSVDKLAGRHEQYF
TRBJ1-1,TRBV29-1,CGVEGGMNTEAFF
TRBJ2-7,TRBV29-1,CSVEGTSGGHEQYF
TRBJ1-2,TRBV7-9,CASSSVLGPFGYTF
TRBJ1-6,TRBV6-2/TRBV6-3,CASSYVGSNSPLHF
TRBJ2-5,TRBV6-5,CASSNPWGPPTQETQYF
TRBJ2-7,TRBV20-1,CSARGGSRYEQYF
TRBJ2-7,TRBV6-5,CANSFNGDRETYEQYF
TRBJ2-7,TRBV6-2/TRBV6-3,CASRSAGYEQYF
TRBJ2-4,TRBV23-1,CATDRGVIAKNIQYF
TRBJ2-7,TRBV3-1,CASSQGYEQYF
TRBJ2-7,TRBV29-1,CSVEDHRGISYEQYF
TRBJ1-4,TRBV29-1,CSVEAGVVGEKLFF
TRBJ2-7,TRBV13,CASSLGPSGVSHEQYF
TRBJ2-1,TRBV12-3/TRBV12-4,CASSEQGARAGGNEQFF
TRBJ2-7,TRBV12-3/TRBV12-4,CASSSLGEQYF
TRBJ2-7,TRBV29-1,CSVDGGAGFEQYF
TRBJ2-1,TRBV12-3/TRBV12-4,CASSFNGVADEQFF
TRBJ2-7,TRBV7-6,CASSPPGGRSYEQYF
TRBJ2-2,TRBV5-6,CASSRLRQGNGELFF
TRBJ2-3,TRBV7-3,CASSLLGASTDTQYF
TRBJ2-3,TRBV7-3,CASSPLGRWGTDTQYF
TRBJ2-1,TRBV27,CASSTPFGTGGGEQFF
TRBJ2-5,TRBV7-9,CASSGRDFQETQYF
TRBJ2-3,TRBV7-6,CASSPSGLGSTDTQYF
TRBJ2-7,TRBV14,CASSQVDRDIAYEQYF
TRBJ2-7,TRBV12-3/TRBV12-4,CASSHRSPYEQYF
TRBJ2-2,TRBV28,CASSPRGIGELFF
TRBJ2-3,TRBV9,CASSVVSGSTDTQYF
TRBJ2-7,TRBV29-1,CSVLGGTTYEQYF